The 11 T cell receptor beta chains below were found in one sample sequenced in a study of T cells expressing NK-cell markers. TCRdb re-called the 5' RACE reads and catalogs CDR3 proteins one per entry, DNA excluded. This listing includes a few hundred thousand distinct CDR3 sequences. Sequences were obtained from blood T cells: a sorted CD56 or NKG2C T cell subset, CD4+ or CD8+ T cells, or bulk PBMC T cells (not recorded which). The receptor source for this set is a man aged 18-69 years in good health.

This chain uses TRBV12-3 or TRBV12-4 with TRBJ2-7; there is no DNA to check the TCRdb D call of TRBD1. The CDR3 sequence is 16 residues long. CDR3 protein: CASSPRDRLKFYEQYF.

The V gene is TRBV15, the J gene TRBJ1-2; TCRdb selects TRBD1, and the lack of DNA leaves this call unchecked. The CDR3 is made up of 15 amino acids. Germline assignment: CDR1 LNHNV and CDR2 YYDKDF (reference sequence). The CDR3 sequence is CATNSLQGITDGYTF.

The chain combines TRBV10-3 with TRBJ2-7; TCRdb lists TRBD2, though no DNA is available to test this call. Germline V CDR1 and CDR2: ENHRY, SYGVKD. This CDR3 spans 15 amino acids. CDR3 region: CAISDSGLAGDEQYF.

The chain uses TRBV20-1 and TRBJ1-1; TCRdb returns TRBD1, unconfirmable since there is no DNA. Germline CDR1 and CDR2: DFQATT and SNEGSKA (reference sequence). The CDR3 contains 11 residues. The CDR3 here is CSARFRPGAFF.

The V call is TRBV9, the J call TRBJ2-2; TCRdb's assignment of TRBD2 cannot be checked, as there is no DNA. Germline CDR1 and CDR2: SGDLS and YYNGEE. The CDR3 sequence is 16 residues long. CDR3 loop: CASSVGSGGITGELFF. The complete variable domain, with remaining parts taken from reference TRBV9 and TRBJ2-2, reads DSGVTQTPKHLITATGQRVTLRCSPRSGDLSVYWYQQSLDQGLQFLIQYYNGEERAKGNILERFSAQQFPDLHSELNLSSLELGDSALYFCASSVGSGGITGELFFGEGSRLTVL.

The rearrangement links TRBV2 to TRBJ2-1; TCRdb gives TRBD2 as the D gene, but with no DNA this cannot be confirmed. Germline V gene lookup returns CDR1 SNHLY and CDR2 FYNNEI. The CDR3 length is 15 residues. The CDR3 sequence is CASRSQGLVGNEQFF.

The chain couples TRBV3-1 to TRBJ1-2; checking the TCRdb D call of TRBD1 is not possible without DNA. From germline, CDR1 is LGHDT and CDR2 YNNKEL (reference sequence). CDR3 length: 14 amino acids. CDR3: CASSQDRQGHGYTF.

The genes are TRBV18 and TRBJ2-1; TCRdb's D call of TRBD1 is untestable without DNA. The germline V gene has CDR1 KGHSH and CDR2 LQKENI. This CDR3 contains 16 residues. The CDR3 is CASSLVGRGQGDEQFF.

This chain links TRBV7-2 with TRBJ2-3; TCRdb picks TRBD1, but there is no DNA to check that call. There are 15 residues in the CDR3. The V gene's germline CDR1 is SGHTA and CDR2 FQGNSA. CDR3: CASSRDRGPVDTQYF.

This chain uses TRBV27 with TRBJ2-7; TCRdb's D gene call, TRBD1, goes unchecked for lack of DNA. The germline V gene encodes CDR1 MNHEY and CDR2 SMNVEV (reference sequence). CDR3 length: 15 amino acids. This CDR3 reads CASSRRRDRAYEQYF.

The chain has TRBV5-1 and TRBJ1-4; lacking DNA, the TRBD1 call made by TCRdb goes unchecked. Germline V gene sequence: CDR1 SGHRS, CDR2 YFSETQ. The CDR3 runs 14 residues. This CDR3 is CASSAAAGDEKLFF.